This entry lists 8 T cell receptor beta chains sequenced from one sample in a study of T cell responses to AZD1222 COVID-19 vaccine. The assay was immunoSEQ multiplex PCR, and TCRdb's table has in-frame clones only and misses some. The sample includes about 97,000 clones, approximately 86% of them seen just once. Sample: peripheral blood, taken on day 0 of AZD1222 vaccination. The origin of the receptors is an adult in good health.

For the CDR3, the DNA is TGTGCCAGCAGCGCTGGACAGTTTGATATCCGAGATTCTGAAGCTTTCTTT. Protein: CASSAGQFDIRDSEAFF. The chain employs TRBV9 and TRBJ1-1; D perhaps matches TRBD1 (6 bases). Germline V lookup: CDR1 SGDLS, CDR2 YYNGEE. This CDR3 is built from 17 residues. The V end lost 3 bases, the J end lost 6 bases, and 24 bases lay between the germline ends.

The genes are TRBV4-3 and TRBJ2-1; D is undetermined. Germline CDR1 and CDR2: LGHNA and YSLEER. The CDR3 covers 17 residues. Between the trimmed V and J ends, which lost 0 bases and 3 bases, there was a span of 15 bases. The CDR3 loop is CASSQDPMGGVYNEQFF. In DNA form, the CDR3 reads TGCGCCAGCAGCCAAGATCCGATGGGTGGCGTCTACAATGAGCAGTTCTTC.

V is TRBV29-1 and J is TRBJ1-1, with D perhaps TRBD1 (6 bases). The CDR3 length is 13 residues. With 7 bases removed from V and 0 bases from J, the gap between germline ends came to 12 bases. CDR1 is SQVTM and CDR2 is ANQGSEA in the germline V gene. The CDR3 is CSAPGQMNTEAFF. The DNA for the CDR3 is TGCAGCGCCCCGGGACAAATGAACACTGAAGCTTTCTTT. The full variable domain, completed using reference TRBV29-1 and TRBJ1-1, is SAVISQKPSRDICQRGTSLTIQCQVDSQVTMMFWYRQQPGQSLTLIATANQGSEATYESGFVIDKFPISRPNLTFSTLTVSNMSPEDSSIYLCSAPGQMNTEAFFGQGTRLTVV.

This clone was counted once. This chain connects TRBV5-6 to TRBJ1-1; maybe TRBD1 (5 bases). V lost 4 bases and J 5 bases, leaving 18 bases between the germline ends. CDR3 length equals 15 residues. Per germline, CDR1 SGHDT and CDR2 YYEEEE. CDR3 DNA sequence: TGTGCCAGCAGCCTGGGGGTCAGATTAGGGACTGAAGCTTTCTTT. It specifies CASSLGVRLGTEAFF. The full variable domain, its missing parts supplied by reference TRBV5-6 and TRBJ1-1, is DAGVTQSPTHLIKTRGQQVTLRCSPKSGHDTVSWYQQALGQGPQFIFQYYEEEERQRGNFPDRFSGHQFPNYSSELNVNALLLGDSALYLCASSLGVRLGTEAFFGQGTRLTVV.

There are a few counts of this clone. The rearrangement uses TRBV5-1 and TRBJ1-1, with D possibly being TRBD1 (5 bases). With 4 bases removed from V and 8 bases from J, the gap between germline ends came to 21 bases. The CDR3 covers 15 residues. Per germline, CDR1 SGHRS and CDR2 YFSETQ. CDR3: CASSPGAAIRGEAFF. CDR3 sequence (DNA): TGCGCCAGCAGCCCCGGGGCCGCCATAAGGGGCGAAGCTTTCTTT.

V and J are TRBV7-9 and TRBJ1-1, with 8 bases matching TRBD1. Germline loops: CDR1 SEHNR, CDR2 FQNEAQ (reference sequence). The CDR3 has 14 residues. The V gene end was trimmed by 6 bases and the J gene end by 1 base; junction bases not matched to a gene: 4. The CDR3: CASRRGQGNTEAFF. The CDR3 DNA reads as TGTGCCAGCAGGAGAGGACAGGGGAACACTGAAGCTTTCTTT.

The V gene is TRBV30, the J gene TRBJ2-7, with D perhaps TRBD1 or TRBD2 (5 bases each). This CDR3 spans 15 amino acids. Germline V gene sequence: CDR1 GTSNPN, CDR2 SVGIG (reference sequence). The V and J ends lost 6 bases and 0 bases respectively, with 18 bases between them. The DNA for the CDR3 is TGTGCCTGCGTAAGGACGGGGCTCTACTCCTACGAGCAGTACTTC. Translating it yields CACVRTGLYSYEQYF.

The CDR3: CASSYSRRDTEAFF. CDR3 DNA: TGTGCCAGCAGTTACTCGAGGAGGGACACTGAAGCTTTCTTT. The rearrangement uses TRBV6-2 or TRBV6-3 and TRBJ1-1, with no clear D. This CDR3 spans 14 amino acids. Between the trimmed V and J ends, which lost 0 bases and 3 bases, there was a span of 8 bases. Germline V gene data show CDR1 as MNHEY and CDR2 as SVGEGT.